This T cell receptor beta chain was captured by sequencing in a study of metastatic and nonmetastatic thyroid tumors (dated by TCRdb to the early 2020s). Background for the entire study: Repertoires from peripheral blood and from tumor or nodule tissue samples of malignant and benign thyroid patients were compared.

Library generation was performed with PCR. Data came from an Illumina HiSeq 4000. High-throughput sequencing was used to profile the CDR3 region of the TCR beta-chain in every patient. For the original study's pipeline: CDR3 differences across clinicopathological groups were used to build a classifier for discriminating distant-metastatic papillary thyroid cancer patients. The Shannon index was used to measure repertoire diversity, and the Morisita-Horn index was used to measure how similar tumor and blood repertoires were. TCRdb reprocessed the public reads (quality trimming at Q25 with fastp, clone calling with MiXCR) and kept in-frame beta chains. The V and J calls shown here were made by TCRdb, not taken from the authors' results. The sample includes about 16,000 clones, with approximately 31% observed a single time. About 10% of the sample lies in the top ten. This clone was detected many times. What this receptor recognizes is not known. A much larger clone differs by one base, so this may be a read error. Other DNA sequences from this sample encode an identical CDR3 as well.

The CDR3 sequence holds 11 residues, the cysteine and phenylalanine included. Just CDR3 DNA is preserved here, 33 bases in frame from base 1. V was cut back by 8 bases and J by 10 bases, leaving a gap of 12 bases between them. CDR1 and CDR2 were assigned from the germline V gene as MNHNS and SASEGT. Study-level results and caveats: In both blood and tumor samples, malignant tumors were reported to have significantly higher TCR beta diversity than benign nodules.

Before undergoing thyroid surgery, none of the patients had been given any kind of treatment. Using T-cell receptor beta sequencing, the study looked back at clinical samples from patients collected from the early 2010s to the late 2010s. The specimen was blood. The sequence joins TRBV6-1 to TRBJ2-1; the D gene is perhaps TRBD1 or TRBD2, as each covers 6 bases. This clonotype was sampled from a female donor with papillary thyroid cancer or a benign thyroid nodule (not recorded which). Some clones in this sample may be carry-over from other donors' samples. The CDR3 is CASLGGYEQFF. The nucleotides are TGTGCCAGCCTGGGGGGCTACGAGCAGTTCTTC.